This TCR beta chain was obtained from a study of blood T cell repertoires in COVID-19. Germline CDR1 and CDR2: MGHDK and SYGVNS. CDR3 length equals 16 residues. The V end lost 1 base, the J end lost 6 bases, and 16 bases lay between the germline ends. Study processing details: By means of reference gene primer amplification, nucleated cell counts were estimated. Data came from immunoSEQ multiplex PCR; TCRdb stores just in-frame clones and leaves some out. Clone size and V and J calls were adopted from that table, with D and trimming inferred from the DNA. The table has about 74,000 clones, more than 85% seen once.

V is TRBV25-1 and J is TRBJ1-3, with D possibly TRBD1 on 5 matching bases. The sequence was obtained from a man in his forties or fifties with COVID-19, enrolled during active disease. Sequenced sample: peripheral blood. CDR3 bases: TGTGCCAGCAGTGAATGGAACGGCAGGGAAGAAAACACCATATATTTT. This translates into CASSEWNGREENTIYF. Combining the CDR3 with reference TRBV25-1 and TRBJ1-3 gives the whole variable domain EADIYQTPRYLVIGTGKKITLECSQTMGHDKMYWYQQDPGMELHLIHYSYGVNSTEKGDLSSESTVSRIRTEHFPLTLESARPSHTSQYLCASSEWNGREENTIYFGEGSWLTVV.